These T cell receptor beta chains were read from a single sample in a study of T-cell memory formation after mild COVID-19. TCRdb used MiXCR to reprocess the 5' RACE reads, holding one entry per CDR3 protein. The sample lists more than 300,000 distinct CDR3 sequences; around a fifth were seen once. Sequencing was performed on PBMCs or a T cell subset sorted from them (not recorded which). Receptors were obtained from a man younger than 30 who had mild COVID-19 (a few samples of this study predate the infection). Cell type and time point are not known. Each CDR3 is given with its conserved first and last residue. D genes are given only for firm matches. Only part of the rows carry a size: once, few, many, or a class if the clone is expanded.

D gene: -; J gene: TRBJ2-3; V gene: TRBV12-3/TRBV12-4; clone size: -; CDR3 DNA: TGTGCCAGCAGTTACGCAGGGGCAGATACGCAGTATTTT; CDR3 protein: CASSYAGADTQYF
D gene: TRBD1; J gene: TRBJ2-1; V gene: TRBV15; clone size: few; CDR3 DNA: TGTGCCACCAGCCCGGGACAGAGCTACAATGAGCAGTTCTTC; CDR3 protein: CATSPGQSYNEQFF
D gene: -; J gene: TRBJ2-2; V gene: TRBV6-1; clone size: -; CDR3 DNA: TGTGCCAGCAGTGATGTTTCAGGGGAAGACACCGGGGAGCTGTTTTTT; CDR3 protein: CASSDVSGEDTGELFF
D gene: TRBD2; J gene: TRBJ2-3; V gene: TRBV11-1; clone size: -; CDR3 DNA: TGTGCCAGCAGCCGGGGGGGAGTTATGCTCGATACGCAGTATTTT; CDR3 protein: CASSRGGVMLDTQYF
D gene: -; J gene: TRBJ2-1; V gene: TRBV20-1; clone size: few; CDR3 DNA: TGCAGTGCTTTGGATAGCTCCTACAATGAGCAGTTCTTC; CDR3 protein: CSALDSSYNEQFF
D gene: -; J gene: TRBJ1-6; V gene: TRBV7-6; clone size: -; CDR3 DNA: TGTGCCAGCAGCTCCCAGGGGAGGCAATCACCCCTCCACTTT; CDR3 protein: CASSSQGRQSPLHF
D gene: -; J gene: TRBJ2-7; V gene: TRBV9; clone size: -; CDR3 DNA: TGTGCCAGCAGCGTTGGTGAATCCTACGAGCAGTACTTC; CDR3 protein: CASSVGESYEQYF
D gene: TRBD1; J gene: TRBJ2-4; V gene: TRBV5-1; clone size: -; CDR3 DNA: TGCGCCAGCAGCTTGGACGGGGACAGGGGCATTCAGTACTTC; CDR3 protein: CASSLDGDRGIQYF
D gene: TRBD1; J gene: TRBJ2-5; V gene: TRBV5-1; clone size: -; CDR3 DNA: TGCGCCAGCAGCTTGACGGGACAGGGCCAAGAGACCCAGTACTTC; CDR3 protein: CASSLTGQGQETQYF
D gene: -; J gene: TRBJ1-2; V gene: TRBV20-1; clone size: -; CDR3 DNA: TGCAGTGCTCGAAGCACGGCTAACTATGGCTACACCTTC; CDR3 protein: CSARSTANYGYTF
D gene: -; J gene: TRBJ1-3; V gene: TRBV6-5; clone size: few; CDR3 DNA: TGTGCCAGCAGTTACATGGGGATCCTGAGCGCGGGAAACACCATATATTTT; CDR3 protein: CASSYMGILSAGNTIYF
D gene: TRBD2; J gene: TRBJ2-5; V gene: TRBV9; clone size: -; CDR3 DNA: TGTGCCAGCAGCAGGGGACGCCCGGGGGGAGAGACCCAGTACTTC; CDR3 protein: CASSRGRPGGETQYF
D gene: -; J gene: TRBJ1-3; V gene: TRBV12-3/TRBV12-4; clone size: few; CDR3 DNA: TGTGCCAGCAGTTTGGGGAAGGCCATATATTTT; CDR3 protein: CASSLGKAIYF
D gene: -; J gene: TRBJ2-5; V gene: TRBV6-2/TRBV6-3; clone size: -; CDR3 DNA: TGTGCCAGCCGGGCGATTGGGGAGACCCAGTACTTC; CDR3 protein: CASRAIGETQYF
D gene: -; J gene: TRBJ2-7; V gene: TRBV5-6; clone size: -; CDR3 DNA: TGTGCCCAAACAGGGATCAGCTCCTACGAGCAGTACTTC; CDR3 protein: CAQTGISSYEQYF
D gene: -; J gene: TRBJ1-2; V gene: TRBV15; clone size: few; CDR3 DNA: TGTGCCACCAGCAGAGATAGGAGGTCCGTTGGCTACACCTTC; CDR3 protein: CATSRDRRSVGYTF
D gene: -; J gene: TRBJ2-2; V gene: TRBV6-5; clone size: few; CDR3 DNA: TGTGCCAGCACTAAAGGGCAGCCCAACACCGGGGAGCTGTTTTTT; CDR3 protein: CASTKGQPNTGELFF
D gene: -; J gene: TRBJ2-6; V gene: TRBV7-9; clone size: -; CDR3 DNA: TGTGCCAGCAGTGGACGGGGGCCCCCTGGGGCCAACGTCCTGACTTTC; CDR3 protein: CASSGRGPPGANVLTF
D gene: TRBD2; J gene: TRBJ2-1; V gene: TRBV4-3; clone size: few; CDR3 DNA: TGCGCCAGCAGCCAAGACCCCGGGACTAGTTCCAGGGAGCAGTTCTTC; CDR3 protein: CASSQDPGTSSREQFF
D gene: TRBD2; J gene: TRBJ2-5; V gene: TRBV7-9; clone size: -; CDR3 DNA: TGTGCCAGCAGCTTAGCCTCCAGCGGGGGGGCCTACGAAGAGACCCAGTACTTC; CDR3 protein: CASSLASSGGAYEETQYF
D gene: TRBD1; J gene: TRBJ1-5; V gene: TRBV7-2; clone size: -; CDR3 DNA: TGTGCCAGCAGCTACGACAGGGAACAGCCCCAGCATTTT; CDR3 protein: CASSYDREQPQHF
D gene: -; J gene: TRBJ1-6; V gene: TRBV12-3/TRBV12-4; clone size: -; CDR3 DNA: TGTGCCAGCAGTCCGGGAGGGTATAATTCACCCCTCCACTTT; CDR3 protein: CASSPGGYNSPLHF
D gene: -; J gene: TRBJ1-5; V gene: TRBV4-1; clone size: -; CDR3 DNA: TGCGCCAGCAGCCAAGCAGGTGGAGGCAATCAGCCCCAGCATTTT; CDR3 protein: CASSQAGGGNQPQHF
D gene: TRBD1; J gene: TRBJ1-1; V gene: TRBV7-2; clone size: large; CDR3 DNA: TGTGCCAGCAGCTTAGGGTCAGGGGGCACTGAAGCTTTCTTT; CDR3 protein: CASSLGSGGTEAFF
D gene: TRBD1; J gene: TRBJ2-7; V gene: TRBV20-1; clone size: -; CDR3 DNA: TGCAGTGCTAGAACCAATGACAGGGGCTACGAGCAGTACTTC; CDR3 protein: CSARTNDRGYEQYF
D gene: -; J gene: TRBJ2-2; V gene: TRBV5-4; clone size: -; CDR3 DNA: TGTGCCAGCAGCCTGGGAGGACAACCAGGGGCCGGGGAGCTGTTTTTT; CDR3 protein: CASSLGGQPGAGELFF
D gene: -; J gene: TRBJ1-5; V gene: TRBV5-4; clone size: -; CDR3 DNA: TGTGCCAGCAGCGAGGGGTTGGGTCAGCCCCAGCATTTT; CDR3 protein: CASSEGLGQPQHF
D gene: TRBD1; J gene: TRBJ2-2; V gene: TRBV27; clone size: few; CDR3 DNA: TGTGCCAGCTGGGACAGTAACACCGGGGAGCTGTTTTTT; CDR3 protein: CASWDSNTGELFF
D gene: TRBD1; J gene: TRBJ1-2; V gene: TRBV6-5; clone size: -; CDR3 DNA: TGTGCCAGCAGTTACTTTGACAGGGAAGGCTACACCTTC; CDR3 protein: CASSYFDREGYTF
D gene: -; J gene: TRBJ1-6; V gene: TRBV18; clone size: -; CDR3 DNA: TGTGCCAGCTCACCACTCGGGGGGAGTTATAATTCACCCCTCCACTTT; CDR3 protein: CASSPLGGSYNSPLHF
D gene: -; J gene: TRBJ1-1; V gene: TRBV7-2; clone size: -; CDR3 DNA: TGTGCCAGCAGCTTAGTCTACACTGAAGCTTTCTTT; CDR3 protein: CASSLVYTEAFF
D gene: -; J gene: TRBJ2-3; V gene: TRBV5-1; clone size: -; CDR3 DNA: TGCGCCAGCAGCTTGTCTAGCGTGAGCACAGATACGCAGTATTTT; CDR3 protein: CASSLSSVSTDTQYF
D gene: TRBD1; J gene: TRBJ1-5; V gene: TRBV6-5; clone size: -; CDR3 DNA: TGTGCCAGCAGCTCGGACAGGAGCAATCAGCCCCAGCATTTT; CDR3 protein: CASSSDRSNQPQHF
D gene: TRBD1; J gene: TRBJ1-2; V gene: TRBV4-1; clone size: -; CDR3 DNA: TGCGCCAGCAGCCAAGTGGAGACAGGGAGCTATGGCTACACCTTC; CDR3 protein: CASSQVETGSYGYTF
D gene: -; J gene: TRBJ1-1; V gene: TRBV6-9; clone size: -; CDR3 DNA: TGTGCCAACCTGACAGGCGGAGGGGCTACTGAAGCTTTCTTT; CDR3 protein: CANLTGGGATEAFF
D gene: -; J gene: TRBJ2-3; V gene: TRBV18; clone size: -; CDR3 DNA: TGTGCCAGCTCACGGGACGTTACAGATACGCAGTATTTT; CDR3 protein: CASSRDVTDTQYF
D gene: -; J gene: TRBJ2-2; V gene: TRBV9; clone size: -; CDR3 DNA: TGTGCCAGCAGCGCGACTCTCTGGGGGGAGCTGTTTTTT; CDR3 protein: CASSATLWGELFF
D gene: TRBD2; J gene: TRBJ2-3; V gene: TRBV9; clone size: -; CDR3 DNA: TGTGCCAGCAGCTGGGGGCTACGGGGGGGCACCCCGAGCACAGATACGCAGTATTTT; CDR3 protein: CASSWGLRGGTPSTDTQYF
D gene: -; J gene: TRBJ1-5; V gene: TRBV2; clone size: -; CDR3 DNA: TGTGCCAGCAGTATACAGGGTGGAGGCAATCAGCCCCAGCATTTT; CDR3 protein: CASSIQGGGNQPQHF
D gene: -; J gene: TRBJ2-7; V gene: TRBV7-2; clone size: -; CDR3 DNA: TGTGCCAGCAGCTTACACTCCTACGAGCAGTACTTC; CDR3 protein: CASSLHSYEQYF
D gene: -; J gene: TRBJ2-5; V gene: TRBV7-2; clone size: -; CDR3 DNA: TGTGCCAGCAGCTTAGCGCTAGTTCCTCAAGAGACCCAGTACTTC; CDR3 protein: CASSLALVPQETQYF
D gene: -; J gene: TRBJ2-5; V gene: TRBV24-1; clone size: -; CDR3 DNA: TGTGCCACCAGTGATCCAGGGACCCCCATGGGGACCCAGTACTTC; CDR3 protein: CATSDPGTPMGTQYF
D gene: TRBD2; J gene: TRBJ2-3; V gene: TRBV7-9; clone size: -; CDR3 DNA: TGTGCCAGCAGCTCTGGGGAAGCGGGGGGGAGCACAGATACGCAGTATTTT; CDR3 protein: CASSSGEAGGSTDTQYF
D gene: TRBD1; J gene: TRBJ1-6; V gene: TRBV7-9; clone size: -; CDR3 DNA: TGTGCCAGCAGCCCAGGGGGGGGCGAGAATTCACCCCTCCACTTT; CDR3 protein: CASSPGGGENSPLHF
D gene: -; J gene: TRBJ1-5; V gene: TRBV24-1; clone size: few; CDR3 DNA: TGTGCCACCAGTGATTTTTCGGGGGACAATCAGCCCCAGCATTTT; CDR3 protein: CATSDFSGDNQPQHF
D gene: TRBD2; J gene: TRBJ2-4; V gene: TRBV6-2/TRBV6-3; clone size: -; CDR3 DNA: TGTGCCAGCAGGCCAGGACTAGGACGCGTAGCCAAAAACATTCAGTACTTC; CDR3 protein: CASRPGLGRVAKNIQYF
D gene: -; J gene: TRBJ1-4; V gene: TRBV19; clone size: -; CDR3 DNA: TGTGCCAGTAGTATTGGGACCCGTGCAACTAATGAAAAACTGTTTTTT; CDR3 protein: CASSIGTRATNEKLFF
D gene: -; J gene: TRBJ1-2; V gene: TRBV6-6; clone size: -; CDR3 DNA: TGTGCCAGCAGTTACGGCCAGCCGATCTATAACTATGGCTACACCTTC; CDR3 protein: CASSYGQPIYNYGYTF
D gene: -; J gene: TRBJ2-5; V gene: TRBV7-2; clone size: -; CDR3 DNA: TGTGCCAGCAGCCCTCGCACGAGTTGGGCAGGCCTCAAAGAGACCCAGTACTTC; CDR3 protein: CASSPRTSWAGLKETQYF
D gene: -; J gene: TRBJ1-1; V gene: TRBV20-1; clone size: many; CDR3 DNA: TGCAGTGCTAGAGATGAAGGAGGGTTGTCGACTTTCTTT; CDR3 protein: CSARDEGGLSTFF
D gene: TRBD2; J gene: TRBJ2-2; V gene: TRBV27; clone size: -; CDR3 DNA: TGTGCCAGCAGTTTCACGACTAGCGGGGGCGGGGAGCTGTTTTTT; CDR3 protein: CASSFTTSGGGELFF
D gene: -; J gene: TRBJ1-4; V gene: TRBV4-2; clone size: few; CDR3 DNA: TGTGCCAGCAGCCAAGATGCAGGGGCTATTAATGAAAAACTGTTTTTT; CDR3 protein: CASSQDAGAINEKLFF
D gene: -; J gene: TRBJ2-1; V gene: TRBV9; clone size: few; CDR3 DNA: TGTGCCAGCAGCACTCGAAGAAATGAGCAGTTCTTC; CDR3 protein: CASSTRRNEQFF
D gene: TRBD1; J gene: TRBJ2-3; V gene: TRBV5-1; clone size: -; CDR3 DNA: TGCGCCAGCAGCACTCGGACAGGCAGCACAGATACGCAGTATTTT; CDR3 protein: CASSTRTGSTDTQYF
D gene: TRBD2; J gene: TRBJ2-1; V gene: TRBV20-1; clone size: few; CDR3 DNA: TGCAGTGCCAGACGTAGCGGGGGGGCGGATGAGCAGTTCTTC; CDR3 protein: CSARRSGGADEQFF